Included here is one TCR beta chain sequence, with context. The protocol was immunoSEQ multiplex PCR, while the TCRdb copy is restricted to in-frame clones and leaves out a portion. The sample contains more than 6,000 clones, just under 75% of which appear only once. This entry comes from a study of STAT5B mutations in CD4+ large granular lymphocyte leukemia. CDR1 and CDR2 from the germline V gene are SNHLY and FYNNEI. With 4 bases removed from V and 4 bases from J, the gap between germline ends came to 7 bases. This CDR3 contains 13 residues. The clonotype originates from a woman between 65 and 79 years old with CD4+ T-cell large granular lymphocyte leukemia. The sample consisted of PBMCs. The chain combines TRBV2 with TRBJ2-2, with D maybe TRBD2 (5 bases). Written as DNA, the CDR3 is TGTGCCAGCAGTGTGGAGGTCACCGGGGAGCTGTTTTTT. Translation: CASSVEVTGELFF.